A selection of T cell receptor beta chains follows, all from one sample in a study of T cells in localized non-small cell lung cancer. Clones were sequenced by immunoSEQ multiplex PCR, and TCRdb holds only the in-frame ones, with some missing. The table includes tens of thousands of clones, over 80% detected once. Specimen: peripheral blood, collected before any cancer treatment. Receptors were obtained from a man aged 40 to 69 with stage I squamous cell lung carcinoma. The CDR3 runs from the conserved cysteine through the conserved F or W. The order of the fields is clone size, V gene, J gene, D gene, CDR3 protein, CDR3 DNA. D genes are given only for firm matches. Size tells how often a clone was seen (once, few, many) or the class of an expanded clone, and some rows leave it out.

.,TRBV6-6,TRBJ2-7,TRBD1,CASSYPGQGPYEQYF,TGTGCCAGCAGTTATCCGGGACAGGGGCCCTACGAGCAGTACTTC
few,TRBV4-1,TRBJ2-7,.,CASSQEEQYYEQYF,TGCGCCAGCAGCCAAGAAGAACAGTACTACGAGCAGTACTTC
.,TRBV11-2,TRBJ1-1,TRBD1,CASSSGQTMNTEAFF,TGTGCCAGCAGCTCGGGACAGACCATGAACACTGAAGCTTTCTTT
.,TRBV10-3,TRBJ2-7,TRBD1,CAIRDSPTYEQYF,TGTGCCATCCGGGACAGTCCAACCTACGAGCAGTACTTC
.,TRBV29-1,TRBJ1-1,.,CSVVAPLGGNTEAFF,TGCAGCGTTGTAGCCCCCTTGGGGGGGAACACTGAAGCTTTCTTT
.,TRBV7-2,TRBJ1-2,TRBD1,CASSLVGTGSSNYGYTF,TGTGCCAGCAGCTTAGTCGGGACAGGATCTTCTAACTATGGCTACACCTTC
.,TRBV5-1,TRBJ2-2,.,CASSLASGTLAGELFF,TGCGCCAGCAGCTTGGCGTCAGGGACCCTTGCCGGGGAGCTGTTTTTT
.,TRBV2,TRBJ2-3,TRBD1,CASVPRRAGQGTDTQYF,TGTGCCAGCGTCCCTAGGCGAGCGGGACAGGGTACAGATACGCAGTATTTT
.,TRBV7-9,TRBJ1-2,.,CASSLALDREYGYTF,TGTGCCAGCAGCTTAGCTCTGGACAGAGAGTATGGCTACACCTTC
.,TRBV7-9,TRBJ1-2,.,CASSLADYGYTF,TGTGCCAGCAGCTTAGCGGACTATGGCTACACCTTC
.,TRBV5-6,TRBJ2-7,.,CASRAIRRGPYEQYF,TGTGCCAGCAGAGCTATCAGGCGGGGGCCCTACGAGCAGTACTTC
once,TRBV2,TRBJ1-1,TRBD1,CASSDRQGYTEAFF,TGTGCCAGCAGCGACCGACAGGGGTACACTGAAGCTTTCTTT
.,TRBV19,TRBJ2-5,.,CASSIGGGQETQYF,TGTGCCAGTAGTATTGGAGGGGGGCAAGAGACCCAGTACTTC
.,TRBV5-1,TRBJ1-2,.,CASSLGGDPRYTF,TGCGCCAGCAGCTTGGGCGGGGACCCTCGCTACACCTTC
.,TRBV5-1,TRBJ1-1,.,CASSLAAGGTEAFF,TGCGCCAGCAGCTTGGCCGCGGGAGGGACTGAAGCTTTCTTT
.,TRBV7-9,TRBJ1-5,TRBD1,CASSLGGQGNQPQHF,TGTGCCAGCAGCTTAGGGGGACAGGGCAATCAGCCCCAGCATTTT
.,TRBV29-1,TRBJ1-2,TRBD1,CSIPRRQGFYGYTF,TGCAGCATTCCTAGGAGACAGGGGTTCTATGGCTACACCTTC
.,TRBV7-3,TRBJ1-5,.,CASSLRSNQPQHF,TGTGCCAGCAGCTTACGGAGCAATCAGCCCCAGCATTTT
.,TRBV7-9,TRBJ2-1,TRBD2,CASTARTSGAGEQFF,TGTGCCAGCACAGCGCGGACTAGCGGGGCGGGTGAGCAGTTCTTC
once,TRBV10-3,TRBJ2-7,.,CAISEYREGGDEQYF,TGTGCCATCAGTGAGTACAGGGAGGGAGGTGACGAGCAGTACTTC
.,TRBV7-2,TRBJ1-6,.,CASSSEGSYNSPLHF,TGTGCCAGCAGCTCGGAGGGCTCCTATAATTCACCCCTCCACTTT
once,TRBV2,TRBJ2-5,.,CASSLQTTKYQETQYF,TGTGCCAGCAGTCTCCAGACGACCAAGTACCAAGAGACCCAGTACTTC
.,TRBV19,TRBJ2-7,.,CASSITGRYEQYF,TGTGCCAGTAGTATTACAGGGAGATACGAGCAGTACTTC
once,TRBV14,TRBJ1-3,.,CASSQGRGAGGNTIYF,TGTGCCAGCAGCCAAGGGAGGGGCGCCGGTGGAAACACCATATATTTT
.,TRBV7-2,TRBJ1-6,TRBD1,CASSSLLPGQNSPLHF,TGTGCCAGCAGCTCACTACTTCCGGGACAGAATTCACCCCTCCACTTT
.,TRBV28,TRBJ1-2,.,CASSPPGQGNYGYTF,TGTGCCAGCAGTCCCCCCGGGCAGGGGAACTATGGCTACACCTTC
.,TRBV6-5,TRBJ1-2,.,CASRSTSVGNYGYTF,TGTGCCAGCAGGTCAACCAGTGTGGGTAACTATGGCTACACCTTC
few,TRBV29-1,TRBJ2-3,.,CSDFRGDTQYF,TGCAGCGACTTCAGGGGAGATACGCAGTATTTT
.,TRBV7-9,TRBJ1-3,.,CASSLGNGNTIYF,TGTGCCAGCAGTCTGGGCAATGGAAACACCATATATTTT
.,TRBV6-1,TRBJ1-2,.,CASSEGQGDYGYTF,TGTGCCAGCAGTGAGGGCCAGGGAGACTATGGCTACACCTTC
.,TRBV2,TRBJ1-1,TRBD1,CASIGTGTEAFF,TGTGCCAGCATAGGGACAGGGACTGAAGCTTTCTTT
.,TRBV28,TRBJ1-2,.,CASSLGNYGYTF,TGTGCCAGCAGTTTAGGAAACTATGGCTACACCTTC
few,TRBV30,TRBJ1-6,.,CAWSVRGNYSPLHF,TGTGCCTGGAGTGTACGGGGGAATTATTCACCCCTCCACTTT
.,TRBV4-2,TRBJ1-5,.,CASASRSDGGYNQPQHF,TGTGCCAGCGCCTCCCGTTCCGACGGCGGTTACAATCAGCCCCAGCATTTT
once,TRBV19,TRBJ2-3,.,CASSILQGQSTDTQYF,TGTGCCAGTAGTATACTGCAGGGGCAGAGCACAGATACGCAGTATTTT
.,TRBV6-1,TRBJ1-2,TRBD1,CASSHTGRGPLGYTF,TGTGCCAGCAGTCATACAGGAAGGGGGCCGCTTGGCTACACCTTC
once,TRBV7-8,TRBJ1-3,.,CASSLKDSLSGNTIYF,TGTGCCAGCAGCTTAAAGGATTCCCTCTCTGGAAACACCATATATTTT
few,TRBV4-2,TRBJ1-5,.,CASSPYGSDNQPQHF,TGTGCCAGCAGCCCGTACGGTTCAGACAATCAGCCCCAGCATTTT
.,TRBV6-5,TRBJ2-7,TRBD2,CASSYSGAGVKYF,TGTGCCAGCAGTTACTCCGGAGCGGGGGTTAAGTACTTC
.,TRBV18,TRBJ1-5,.,CASSPTSRDQPQHF,TGTGCCAGCTCACCAACGAGCAGAGATCAGCCCCAGCATTTT